This T cell receptor beta chain was captured by sequencing in a study of OX40 agonist ivuxolimab in advanced cancers. At the level of the study: At 82.7% male, the cohort had a mean age of 60 years, ranging from roughly 20 to 80. Prior anti-PD-1, anti-PD-L1 or anti-CTLA-4 therapy was allowed; around 43% had some.

V was pared by 2 bases and J by 3 bases, with 10 bases between. Germline CDR1 LNHDA, CDR2 SQIVND (reference sequence). This CDR3 spans 14 amino acids. Concerning this clone: Its antigen is unidentified.

Method: immunoSEQ multiplex PCR; TCRdb's copy keeps in-frame clones and lacks some. The table lists 60,000 to 75,000 clones, just over 85% of them singletons. General observations from the study: Some of the lowest clonal expansion was seen in partial responders at 0.1-3.0 mg/kg.

The sequence was collected from an adult with an advanced solid tumor such as melanoma, head and neck, liver or kidney cancer. The chain employs TRBV19 and TRBJ2-5; the D is unclear. The sequences come from CD4+ or CD8+ T cells sorted from blood, collected in a trial of the OX40 agonist ivuxolimab. The CDR3 loop is CASSIRSLEETQYF. DNA of the CDR3: TGTGCCAGTAGTATAAGAAGTTTAGAAGAGACCCAGTACTTC.